This T cell receptor (beta chain) is drawn from a study of human T cells and chemical hapten exposure. Authors' analysis steps: Ranging from about 20,000 to 690,600, TCR counts per sample had a median value of roughly 96,000. One entry per CDR3 protein, called by TCRdb with MiXCR from the RACE reads. These V and J calls are TCRdb output, not the study's own analysis. The sample has about 87,000 distinct CDR3 sequences; 8% to 10% are singletons. Regarding time point: pre-sensitization, week 0. The treatment was: therapeutic diphenylcyclopropenone sensitization with weekly scalp DPC. The study's findings and limits: Sensitizing to DPC left TCRs with a frequency above 1 in 1000 unaltered.

The germline V and J ends were trimmed by 6 bases and 4 bases, with 6 bases remaining between them. Germline values: CDR1 MDHEN, CDR2 SYDVKM. There are 11 residues in the CDR3. This clonotype was seen many times. Its matching antigen is unknown. The chain carries TRBV28 and TRBJ1-1; D gene uncertain. The sequence derives from a woman aged 40 to 50 with alopecia areata. Some clones in this sample may be carry-over from other donors' samples. The sample in question was whole blood, obtained in connection with sensitization to the hapten diphenylcyclopropenone (DPC). The CDR3 region has the DNA TGTGCCAGCAGGGAAGGCACTGAAGCTTTCTTT. Its protein is CASREGTEAFF.